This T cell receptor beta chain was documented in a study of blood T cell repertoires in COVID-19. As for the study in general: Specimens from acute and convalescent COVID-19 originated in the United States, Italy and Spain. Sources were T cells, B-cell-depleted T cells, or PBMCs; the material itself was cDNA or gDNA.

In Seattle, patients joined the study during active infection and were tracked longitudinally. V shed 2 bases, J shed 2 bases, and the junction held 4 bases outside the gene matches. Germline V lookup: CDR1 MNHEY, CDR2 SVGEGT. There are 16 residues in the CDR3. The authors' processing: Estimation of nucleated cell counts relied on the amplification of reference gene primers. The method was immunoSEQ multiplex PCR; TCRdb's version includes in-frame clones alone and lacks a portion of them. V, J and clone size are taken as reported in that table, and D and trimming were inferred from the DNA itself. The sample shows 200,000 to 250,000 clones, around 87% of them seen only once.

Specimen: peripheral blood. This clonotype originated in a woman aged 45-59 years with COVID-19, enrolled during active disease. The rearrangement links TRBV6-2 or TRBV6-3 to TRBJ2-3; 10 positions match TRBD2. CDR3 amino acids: CASSYRAGGLTDTQYF. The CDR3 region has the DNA TGTGCCAGCAGTTACCGAGCGGGGGGGCTCACAGATACGCAGTATTTT.